This TCR beta chain comes out of a study of blood T cell repertoires in COVID-19. Study summary: Some COVID-19 samples were acute and others convalescent; all came from the United States, Italy and Spain. From T cells, B-cell-depleted T cells, or PBMCs came the material, which was cDNA or gDNA.

Germline assignment: CDR1 KGHDR and CDR2 SFDVKD. The CDR3 is 20 residues long. V shed 4 bases and J 0 bases; nucleotides not matched to a gene: 12. In the original processing: Amplified reference gene primers provided the basis for estimating nucleated cell counts. Profiling relied on immunoSEQ multiplex PCR, and the TCRdb table lists in-frame clones only, not all of them. The V and J calls and clone size come from that table; D and trimming were worked out from the DNA. The profile covers around 59,000 clones, with approximately 80% appearing a single time and roughly 12% taken by the ten largest. The sequenced sample consisted of peripheral blood. The receptor's source is an elderly man with acute or convalescent COVID-19. This sequence joins TRBV24-1 and TRBJ2-1; TRBD2 matches at 12 bases. The CDR3 DNA follows: TGTGCCACCAGTGACTCCGGACTAGCGGGACGACATATCTCCTACAATGAGCAGTTCTTC. Residues: CATSDSGLAGRHISYNEQFF.